Below, 2 T cell receptor beta chains from the same sample are listed, as sequenced in a study of T cell changes during pregnancy in multiple sclerosis. The data were produced by immunoSEQ multiplex PCR, yet TCRdb's version contains in-frame clones alone and is incomplete. The repertoire holds some 35,000 clones, with about nine tenths as singletons. This specimen was CD4+ T cells from peripheral blood mononuclear cells, taken after pregnancy. The origin of the receptors is a female donor in good health, enrolled as a control in a pregnancy study.

The chain uses TRBV2 and TRBJ1-6; 8 nucleotides match TRBD1. CDR1 SNHLY and CDR2 FYNNEI come from the germline V gene. V dropped 7 bases and J dropped 9; count of bases not matched to a gene: 5. The CDR3 totals 13 residues. Here the CDR3 reads CASIGQGGSPLHF. The DNA of the CDR3 is TGTGCCAGCATCGGACAGGGCGGTTCACCCCTCCACTTT.

The V and J genes are TRBV30 and TRBJ1-2, with 7 positions matching TRBD1. Germline V gene lookup returns CDR1 GTSNPN and CDR2 SVGIG (reference sequence). The trim removed 1 base at V and 5 bases at J, leaving 16 bases unmatched. CDR3 length equals 17 residues. In nucleotides, the CDR3 is TGTGCCTGGAGTGACTGGGGTCACCGGGACAGTCCTTATGGCTACACCTTC. It translates to CAWSDWGHRDSPYGYTF.